These 21 T cell receptor beta chains were all obtained from the same sample, sequenced in a study of Ad26.COV2.S vaccination and SARS-CoV-2 variants. Treatment meaning: roughly 18 received Ad26.COV2.S at low or high dose, single or two shots; several received placebo; per-sample allocation not given. After the first vaccine or placebo injection, samples were drawn on day 63. The protocol was immunoSEQ multiplex PCR, while the TCRdb copy is restricted to in-frame clones and leaves out a portion. The sample lists around 320,000 clones, around 87% occurring once. This specimen was peripheral blood, taken in a trial of Ad26.COV2.S vaccine versus placebo. These receptor sequences come from a person aged 18 to 65 who received the Ad26.COV2.S COVID-19 vaccine or a placebo.

This chain joins TRBV6-5 and TRBJ1-5; the D gene is possibly TRBD1 (5 bases). The CDR3 length is 13 residues. CDR1 MNHEY and CDR2 SVGAGI come from the germline V gene. Trimming took 8 bases from V and 4 from J, leaving 12 bases between them. The CDR3 region has the DNA TGTGCCAGCGCGCAGGGACTAAATCAGCCCCAGCATTTT. Its protein is CASAQGLNQPQHF.

The J gene is TRBJ2-3, the V gene TRBV19; 8 bases are a match to TRBD2. With 4 bases clipped from V and 4 bases from J, the junction kept 10 bases outside the gene matches. This CDR3 has 16 residues. Germline V gene data show CDR1 as LNHDA and CDR2 as SQIVND (reference sequence). This CDR3 is CASSNFRGGHADTQYF. The DNA of the CDR3 is TGTGCCAGTAGTAACTTCCGGGGGGGGCACGCAGATACGCAGTATTTT.

The chain uses TRBV5-1 and TRBJ2-5, with TRBD1 matching 9 bases. Germline CDR1 and CDR2: SGHRS and YFSETQ. CDR3 size: 15 residues. Trimming cost V 3 bases and J 5 bases; bases outside gene matches: 8. The CDR3 DNA reads TGCGCCAGCAGCTCCATGGACAGGGGTGAGGAGACCCAGTACTTC. Its protein product is CASSSMDRGEETQYF.

Of note for this clone: One end of the junction fails to match germline, which may point to a read error. This chain joins TRBV30 and TRBJ1-1, with 7 bases that match TRBD1. Looked up from germline, CDR1 is GTSNPN and CDR2 is SVGIG (reference sequence). The CDR3 loop spans 12 amino acids. As DNA, the CDR3 is TGTGCCTGGAGTCCATATCCGGGACAGTTGATTTTT. Amino acids: CAWSPYPGQLIF.

The chain is built from TRBV6-2 or TRBV6-3 and TRBJ1-2; maybe TRBD1 (5 bases). Germline assignment: CDR1 MNHEY and CDR2 SVGEGT. V gave up 0 bases and J gave up 5 bases, with 13 bases separating them. This CDR3 comprises 15 residues. CDR3 amino acids: CASSYSMEGVYGYTF. The CDR3 nucleotides are TGTGCCAGCAGTTACTCGATGGAAGGGGTTTATGGCTACACCTTC.

The chain joins TRBV15 to TRBJ1-1, with D perhaps TRBD1 (6 bases). Deletions cut 0 bases from V and 4 bases from J, with 9 bases between. The CDR3 spans 14 residues. Germline CDR1 LNHNV, CDR2 YYDKDF (reference sequence). CDR3 region: CATSRDRGGTEAFF. Here the CDR3 DNA reads TGTGCCACCAGCAGAGACAGGGGAGGCACTGAAGCTTTCTTT. The complete variable domain, with remaining parts taken from reference TRBV15 and TRBJ1-1, reads DAMVIQNPRYQVTQFGKPVTLSCSQTLNHNVMYWYQQKSSQAPKLLFHYYDKDFNNEADTPDNFQSRRPNTSFCFLDIRSPGLGDTAMYLCATSRDRGGTEAFFGQGTRLTVV.

V usage is TRBV3-1 (or the pseudogene TRBV3-2) and J usage is TRBJ1-4, with no clear D. From germline, CDR1 is LGHDT and CDR2 YNNKEL (reference sequence). The CDR3 sequence is 12 residues long. Trimming took off 1 base at V and 8 bases at J, with 5 bases between the two ends. Here the CDR3 reads CASSQVAEKLFF. CDR3 coding DNA: TGTGCCAGCAGCCAAGTGGCGGAAAAACTGTTTTTT.

The rearrangement joins TRBV29-1 to TRBJ1-2, with no clear D. Germline V gives CDR1 SQVTM, CDR2 ANQGSEA. The CDR3 is made up of 15 amino acids. Trimming stripped 2 bases from V and 2 bases from J, with 15 bases between. The CDR3 reads CSVEWSGVYNYGYTF. The CDR3 DNA reads as TGCAGCGTTGAATGGTCTGGGGTATACAACTATGGCTACACCTTC.

The J gene is TRBJ2-1, the V gene TRBV7-3; TRBD2 matches 8 bases. In germline, CDR1 is SGHTA, CDR2 FQGTGA. Germline trimming cut 5 bases from V and 0 bases from J; bases unmatched to any gene: 12. The CDR3 consists of 18 residues. CDR3 sequence reads: CASSPNGERGSSYNEQFF. The CDR3 DNA is TGTGCCAGCAGCCCAAACGGAGAGCGGGGGAGCTCCTACAATGAGCAGTTCTTC.

The CDR3 bases are TGCAGTGCTAGTCGCTTTAGGGGAGCGGGGAATATCTACAATGAGCAGTTCTTC. Encoded protein: CSASRFRGAGNIYNEQFF. This sequence joins TRBV20-1 and TRBJ2-1; 7 nucleotides align to TRBD2. The CDR3 has 18 residues. The ends lost 3 bases at V and 3 bases at J; junction bases unmatched: 17. Per the germline V gene, CDR1 is DFQATT and CDR2 is SNEGSKA (reference sequence).

The chain recombines TRBV4-1 with TRBJ2-7, with 8 bases fitting TRBD1. Trimming removed 0 bases from V and 3 bases from J; junction bases left unmatched: 13. Germline CDR1 and CDR2: MGHRA and YSYEKL. The CDR3 is made up of 18 amino acids. The DNA for the CDR3 is TGCGCCAGCAGCCAAGATGGTATGCGACAGGGGAGAAGCTACGAGCAGTACTTC. Its protein is CASSQDGMRQGRSYEQYF.

The chain recombines TRBV27 with TRBJ1-4, with 7 bases aligning to TRBD1. The germline gives CDR1 MNHEY, CDR2 SMNVEV (reference sequence). The V and J ends lost 5 bases and 8 bases, in that order; junction bases with no gene match: 14. The CDR3 totals 16 residues. The CDR3 DNA reads TGTGCCAGCAGTGTCATACAGGGGAAGGGGGGAGAAAAACTGTTTTTT. It codes for CASSVIQGKGGEKLFF.

The chain employs TRBV4-2 and TRBJ1-2, with a possible D match to TRBD1 (5 bases). Germline assignment: CDR1 LGHNA and CDR2 YNFKEQ. The CDR3 spans 15 residues. Trimming left V 0 bases short and J 4 bases short, with 12 bases between. CDR3: CASSQESGQRYGYTF. DNA of the CDR3: TGTGCCAGCAGCCAAGAGTCGGGGCAGCGCTATGGCTACACCTTC.

This rearrangement joins TRBV18 to TRBJ1-6; perhaps TRBD1 as D (5 bases). This CDR3 contains 16 residues. Germline V gene lookup returns CDR1 KGHSH and CDR2 LQKENI. Trimming removed 6 bases from V and 10 bases from J, with 22 bases in between. The CDR3 reads CASSPGTPGGGSPLHF. In DNA form, the CDR3 reads TGTGCCAGCTCCCCCGGGACCCCCGGAGGCGGGTCACCCCTCCACTTT.

This chain uses TRBV7-9 with TRBJ1-3, with D possibly TRBD1 on 5 matching bases. This CDR3 has 16 residues. Germline CDR1 SEHNR, CDR2 FQNEAQ (reference sequence). V dropped 3 bases and J dropped 2 bases, with 14 bases sitting between them. The CDR3 DNA is TGTGCCAGCAGCTTTGGCCCCAGGGTACCTGGAAACACCATATATTTT. Amino acid sequence: CASSFGPRVPGNTIYF.

The chain couples TRBV13 to TRBJ2-3, with 15 bases lining up with TRBD2. Germline assignment: CDR1 PRHDT and CDR2 FYEKMQ (reference sequence). This CDR3 spans 18 amino acids. V was pared by 4 bases and J by 1 base, with 6 bases of the junction left unmatched. In DNA, the CDR3 is TGTGCCAGCAGCTCGCCGGGACTAGCGGGGGGCGGCACAGATACGCAGTATTTT. Protein sequence: CASSSPGLAGGGTDTQYF. The full variable domain, its missing parts supplied by reference TRBV13 and TRBJ2-3, is AAGVIQSPRHLIKEKRETATLKCYPIPRHDTVYWYQQGPGQDPQFLISFYEKMQSDKGSIPDRFSAQQFSDYHSELNMSSLELGDSALYFCASSSPGLAGGGTDTQYFGPGTRLTVL.

V is TRBV19 and J is TRBJ2-7; the D gene is possibly TRBD2 (7 bases). Germline CDR1 reads LNHDA; CDR2 reads SQIVND (reference sequence). Deletions cut 6 bases from V and 4 bases from J, with 19 bases between. This CDR3 spans 15 amino acids. The CDR3 loop reads CASRKGTGGPYEQYF. CDR3 nucleotide sequence: TGTGCCAGTAGGAAGGGGACGGGGGGCCCATACGAGCAGTACTTC. The whole variable domain, filled in from reference TRBV19 and TRBJ2-7, reads DGGITQSPKYLFRKEGQNVTLSCEQNLNHDAMYWYRQDPGQGLRLIYYSQIVNDFQKGDIAEGYSVSREKKESFPLTVTSAQKNPTAFYLCASRKGTGGPYEQYFGPGTRLTVT.

Details on this clone: Other DNA sequences from this sample encode an identical CDR3 as well. The J gene is TRBJ1-1, the V gene TRBV12-3 or TRBV12-4; a possible D gene is TRBD1 (6 bases). The length of the CDR3 is 13 residues. V lost 5 bases, J lost 5 bases, and 12 bases lay in between. The CDR3 here is CASSLQGNTEAFF. For the CDR3, the DNA is TGTGCCAGCAGTCTACAGGGAAATACTGAAGCTTTCTTT.

The chain recombines TRBV7-9 with TRBJ2-5, with 9 bases that match TRBD2. This CDR3 has 17 amino acids. Germline V CDR1 and CDR2: SEHNR, FQNEAQ (reference sequence). V shed 5 bases and J 1 base; nucleotides not matched to a gene: 11. The CDR3 protein is CASSRGTSRDVQETQYF. CDR3 nucleotides: TGTGCCAGCAGCCGAGGGACTAGCAGGGACGTCCAAGAGACCCAGTACTTC.

This clone was found once. Here the CDR3 DNA reads TGCGCCAGCAGCCAAGGCAGGACAAGGGAGCAGTACTTC. It specifies CASSQGRTREQYF. The chain employs TRBV4-3 and TRBJ2-7; D is possibly TRBD1 (5 bases). The CDR3 consists of 13 residues. Germline loops: CDR1 LGHNA, CDR2 YSLEER. The germline V and J ends were trimmed by 1 base and 7 bases, with 11 bases remaining between them.

V usage is TRBV4-3 and J usage is TRBJ1-1; TRBD1 is a possible D gene (6 bases). CDR3 length: 16 residues. V was clipped by 0 bases and J by 5 bases, with 16 bases between them. Germline V lookup: CDR1 LGHNA, CDR2 YSLEER. The CDR3 DNA follows: TGCGCCAGCAGCCAAGAGGGCCTTACAGGGAGGACTGAAGCTTTCTTT. This translates into CASSQEGLTGRTEAFF.